This T cell receptor beta chain was obtained from a study of regulatory T cells in long-lasting Graves disease. Study outcomes and limitations: Favoring TRBV28, TRBJ1-2 and TRBJ2-5 was a feature seen in persistent disease.

Building of the TCR beta libraries involved iRepertoire HTBI primers and Arm-PCR of CDR3 regions. TCRdb reprocessed the multiplex PCR reads with MiXCR, giving one entry per CDR3 protein. The top ten hold around 26% of the sample, which has roughly 450,000 distinct CDR3 sequences, roughly a quarter seen once. Indicated time point: persistent/refractory GD, antithyroid drugs over 5 years with positive TRAb. Isolated PBMC RNA provided the starting material for the TCR library. Patients came through an endocrinology department, and that department was in Xi'an, China. Points on this clonotype: Its antigen is unidentified. Since a much larger clone is just one base distant, this may be a read error.

Trimming pared 11 bases from V and 5 bases from J, leaving 18 bases between. The CDR3 is 13 residues long. The clonotype was recovered from a female donor with Graves disease. The chain employs TRBV12-3 or TRBV12-4 and TRBJ1-2; unclear D gene. The sequencing here drew on peripheral blood mononuclear cells (PBMCs), taken when the disease was refractory, from a patient treated with antithyroid drugs. CDR3 in amino acids: CARTPDIKYGYTF. CDR3 in DNA: TGTGCCCGCACCCCTGACATTAAGTATGGCTACACCTTC.